This T cell receptor beta chain originates from a study of control samples from healthy donors and cancer patients. The protocol was immunoSEQ multiplex PCR, while the TCRdb copy is restricted to in-frame clones and leaves out a portion. The sample holds approximately 170,000 clones, just over 85% seen once. Trimming stripped 1 base from V and 9 bases from J, with 7 bases between. Germline-derived CDR1 and CDR2 are LNHDA and SQIVND (reference sequence). The CDR3 sequence is 12 residues long. This receptor was obtained from a young woman in good health. The material sequenced was blood. V is TRBV19 and J is TRBJ1-5; no definite D call. The CDR3 is CASSIGSGPQHF. As DNA, the CDR3 is TGTGCCAGTAGTATAGGGTCAGGGCCCCAGCATTTT.